The clone carrying this T cell receptor beta chain showed up just once. Per the germline V gene, CDR1 is LNHDA and CDR2 is SQIVND (reference sequence). CDR3 length: 15 amino acids. The V end was cut by 5 bases, the J end by 3 bases, with 14 bases between. This sample was included in a study of blood T cell repertoires in COVID-19. Across the study: Both acute and convalescent COVID-19 samples were obtained from the United States, Italy and Spain.

Authors' methods: Amplification with reference gene primers provided the estimates of nucleated cell counts. Sequencing used immunoSEQ multiplex PCR; TCRdb keeps in-frame clones, though not all of them. The V and J calls and clone size come from that table; D and trimming were worked out from the DNA. The data show some 250,000 clones, around 86% seen once. The chain couples TRBV19 to TRBJ2-1, with a possible D match to TRBD2 (7 bases). The sequencing input was peripheral blood. The receptor was derived from a woman between 25 and 40 years old who had recovered from COVID-19. CDR3 loop: CASSHGGQVYNEQFF. CDR3 in DNA: TGTGCCAGTAGTCACGGGGGGCAGGTCTACAATGAGCAGTTCTTC.